Following are 20 T cell receptor beta chains from one sample sequenced in a study of T cells in Graves' hyperthyroidism and ophthalmopathy. The TCR beta CDR3 regions underwent amplification using RNA transcripts as the source. An initial round of RT-PCR targeting the TCR CDR3 relied on the HTBI primer set. MiXCR was run by TCRdb on the multiplex PCR reads, yielding one entry per CDR3 protein. Among about 320,000 distinct CDR3 sequences listed, around 17% were seen once. Input material: blood. These receptor sequences come from a man aged 25 to 45 with Graves' hyperthyroidism.

This clonotype has a count of ten or more. The J gene is TRBJ2-7, the V gene TRBV27; D is ambiguous. The CDR3 sequence is 11 residues long. With 6 bases removed from V and 5 bases from J, the gap between germline ends came to 8 bases. Germline V gene data show CDR1 as MNHEY and CDR2 as SMNVEV (reference sequence). CDR3 coding DNA: TGTGCCAGCAGCTTAAGGGACGAGCAGTACTTC. The encoded protein is CASSLRDEQYF.

This clonotype occurred a few times. The chain carries TRBV14 and TRBJ2-1, with D possibly TRBD1 on 5 matching bases. The germline V gene has CDR1 SGHDN and CDR2 FVKESK. The V end was cut by 0 bases, the J end by 11 bases, with 8 bases between. There are 12 residues in the CDR3. CDR3 nucleotide sequence: TGTGCCAGCAGCCAAGAGGGGCCTAAGCAGTTCTTC. It codes for CASSQEGPKQFF. Complete variable domain (other parts from reference TRBV14 and TRBJ2-1): EAGVTQFPSHSVIEKGQTVTLRCDPISGHDNLYWYRRVMGKEIKFLLHFVKESKQDESGMPNNRFLAERTGGTYSTLKVQPAELEDSGVYFCASSQEGPKQFFGPGTRLTVL.

This chain uses TRBV28 with TRBJ2-7; either TRBD1 or TRBD2 may fit D (5 bases each). The germline CDR1 and CDR2 sequences are MDHEN and SYDVKM. Trimming removed 3 bases at V and 5 bases at J, with 14 bases between. The CDR3 has 14 amino acids. For the CDR3, the DNA is TGTGCCAGCAGTTTGGTAGGGGTCGGGAACGAGCAGTACTTC. This codes for CASSLVGVGNEQYF.

The table lists this clonotype with many counts. The V gene is TRBV30, the J gene TRBJ2-1, with D uncertain. The germline V and J ends were trimmed by 1 base and 14 bases, with 12 bases remaining between them. CDR3 size: 11 residues. Germline V gene data show CDR1 as GTSNPN and CDR2 as SVGIG (reference sequence). The CDR3 reads CAWSASGPEFF. DNA for the CDR3: TGTGCCTGGAGTGCCTCCGGGCCCGAGTTCTTC.

This clonotype was recorded many times. The chain combines TRBV20-1 with TRBJ2-5; TRBD2 matches 11 bases. Trimming cost V 6 bases and J 7 bases; bases outside gene matches: 13. The CDR3 consists of 15 residues. Per germline, CDR1 DFQATT and CDR2 SNEGSKA (reference sequence). The CDR3 region is CSANPGTSGIGTQYF. Written as DNA, the CDR3 is TGCAGTGCAAACCCCGGGACTAGCGGAATTGGGACCCAGTACTTC.

About this clonotype itself: A read error may account for a junction end that differs from germline. The rearrangement uses TRBV20-1 and TRBJ1-4, with a possible D match to TRBD1 (5 bases). Germline V gene data show CDR1 as DFQATT and CDR2 as SNEGSKA (reference sequence). The CDR3 has 14 amino acids. CDR3 in amino acids: CSAREDAGGEKLFF. The CDR3 DNA follows: TGCAGTGCCAGAGAAGACGCGGGGGGAGAAAAACTGTTTTTT.

The table lists this clonotype with many counts. V and J are TRBV6-1 and TRBJ1-3; D remains ambiguous. The V end lost 7 bases, the J end lost 4 bases, and 5 bases lay between the germline ends. This CDR3 has 11 residues. CDR1 is MNHNS and CDR2 is SASEGT in the germline V gene. The CDR3 DNA is TGTGCCAGCACGTGGGGAAACACCATATATTTT. This encodes CASTWGNTIYF.

This chain connects TRBV11-2 to TRBJ2-7, with a weak D call TRBD1 (5 bases). Germline CDR1 and CDR2: SGHAT and FQNNGV. Trimming stripped 2 bases from V and 0 bases from J, with 8 bases between. The CDR3 runs 14 residues. DNA for the CDR3: TGTGCCAGCAGCTTACAGGGCCACTCCTACGAGCAGTACTTC. Residues: CASSLQGHSYEQYF. The variable domain in full, completed from reference TRBV11-2 and TRBJ2-7, reads EAGVAQSPRYKIIEKRQSVAFWCNPISGHATLYWYQQILGQGPKLLIQFQNNGVVDDSQLPKDRFSAERLKGVDSTLKIQPAKLEDSAVYLCASSLQGHSYEQYFGPGTRLTVT.

There are many counts of this clonotype. The chain uses TRBV6-1 and TRBJ2-5, with TRBD2 as a possible D gene (6 bases). V lost 0 bases and J 1 base, leaving 24 bases between the germline ends. Germline V gene lookup returns CDR1 MNHNS and CDR2 SASEGT. CDR3 length: 20 residues. The CDR3 DNA follows: TGTGCCAGCAGTGAAGCCCGGGACTCCTCGTTTGCCGCTGCCCAAGAGACCCAGTACTTC. Translating gives CASSEARDSSFAAAQETQYF.

The chain couples TRBV10-3 to TRBJ2-2, with D tentatively TRBD2 (5 bases). Germline V CDR1 and CDR2: ENHRY, SYGVKD. The germline V and J ends were trimmed by 11 bases and 0 bases, with 22 bases remaining between them. This CDR3 has 17 amino acids. Here the CDR3 reads CASCTSGLTSNTGELFF. For the CDR3, the DNA is TGTGCCTCCTGCACAAGCGGCCTTACTTCGAACACCGGGGAGCTGTTTTTT.

CDR3 sequence reads: CASSQSLGRKETQYF. CDR3 coding DNA: TGTGCCAGCAGCCAATCACTAGGGAGAAAAGAGACCCAGTACTTC. The rearrangement uses TRBV3-1 and TRBJ2-5, with D perhaps matching TRBD2 (5 bases). CDR3 size: 15 residues. CDR1 and CDR2 (germline): LGHDT, YNNKEL (reference sequence). V lost 2 bases and J 3 bases, leaving 13 bases between the germline ends.

This clonotype came up a few times. The chain carries TRBV7-9 and TRBJ2-7; D gene uncertain. The ends were cut back, 0 bases at V and 3 bases at J, with 6 bases in the middle. The CDR3 is 13 amino acids. Germline V gene data show CDR1 as SEHNR and CDR2 as FQNEAQ (reference sequence). CDR3 region: CASSLALSYEQYF. Written as DNA, the CDR3 is TGTGCCAGCAGCTTAGCTCTAAGCTACGAGCAGTACTTC.

The chain couples TRBV4-1 to TRBJ1-3; TRBD1 matches 9 bases. The junction had 12 bases not matched to a gene; V was cut back by 1 base and J by 8 bases. The CDR3 is made up of 17 amino acids. Germline loops: CDR1 MGHRA, CDR2 YSYEKL. The CDR3 nucleotides read TGCGCCAGCAGCCAAGTCTTTGGGACAGGGACGAAGTACACCATATATTTT. Amino acid sequence: CASSQVFGTGTKYTIYF.

The rearrangement links TRBV10-2 to TRBJ2-7, with 7 bases matching TRBD2. Germline CDR1 reads WSHSY; CDR2 reads SAAADI. The junction had 9 bases not matched to a gene; V was cut back by 3 bases and J by 7 bases. The CDR3 contains 14 residues. As DNA, the CDR3 is TGCGCCAGCAGTGATCGGCGGGAGCCACGTGAGCAGTACTTC. It is translated as CASSDRREPREQYF.

This sequence joins TRBV4-1 and TRBJ1-3; weak D call: TRBD1 (5 bases). The CDR3 is 15 amino acids. Trimming pared 3 bases from V and 5 bases from J, leaving 14 bases between. The germline V gene encodes CDR1 MGHRA and CDR2 YSYEKL. This CDR3 reads CASSQTRGFRNTIYF. CDR3 sequence (DNA): TGCGCCAGCAGCCAGACACGGGGGTTTCGAAACACCATATATTTT.

This clonotype was seen many times. The chain combines TRBV2 with TRBJ1-1; D unclear. Trimming removed 7 bases from V and 1 base from J, with 28 bases in between. This CDR3 region has 19 residues. Germline V CDR1 and CDR2: SNHLY, FYNNEI. CDR3 bases: TGTGCCAGCAAAAGGGATGTACGGCGGCGGAGCACCGGGAACACTGAAGCTTTCTTT. It yields the protein CASKRDVRRRSTGNTEAFF.

J is TRBJ1-2 and V is TRBV27; unclear D gene. Germline V gene sequence: CDR1 MNHEY, CDR2 SMNVEV (reference sequence). The V gene lost 6 bases and the J gene lost 8 bases, with 13 bases spanning the gap. This CDR3 has 12 residues. The CDR3 sequence is CASREGGRGYTF. The CDR3 nucleotides are TGTGCCAGCAGGGAGGGAGGGCGAGGCTACACCTTC.

The chain couples TRBV20-1 to TRBJ1-4; the match to TRBD1 covers 8 bases. Germline V gives CDR1 DFQATT, CDR2 SNEGSKA (reference sequence). V shed 3 bases and J 6 bases; nucleotides not matched to a gene: 6. CDR3 length: 14 residues. The CDR3 region is CSARVDRVDEKLFF. In nucleotides, the CDR3 is TGCAGTGCTAGGGTGGACAGGGTGGATGAAAAACTGTTTTTT.

This clonotype has ten or more counts. The chain carries TRBV30 and TRBJ1-1; D unresolved. The CDR3 sequence is 12 residues long. V was shortened by 4 bases and J by 7 bases, with 13 bases between the two germline ends. CDR1 GTSNPN and CDR2 SVGIG come from the germline V gene (reference sequence). The chain's CDR3 is CAWKRSANEAFF. In DNA form, the CDR3 reads TGTGCCTGGAAACGGTCAGCAAATGAAGCTTTCTTT.

This clonotype came up many times. This chain joins TRBV2 and TRBJ1-1; TRBD1 might be the D (5 bases). V was cut by 6 bases and J by 0 bases, with 11 bases left in between. The CDR3 loop spans 14 amino acids. Germline V lookup: CDR1 SNHLY, CDR2 FYNNEI. Here the CDR3 DNA reads TGTGCCAGCAGGATACAGGATTTGAACACTGAAGCTTTCTTT. Its protein is CASRIQDLNTEAFF.